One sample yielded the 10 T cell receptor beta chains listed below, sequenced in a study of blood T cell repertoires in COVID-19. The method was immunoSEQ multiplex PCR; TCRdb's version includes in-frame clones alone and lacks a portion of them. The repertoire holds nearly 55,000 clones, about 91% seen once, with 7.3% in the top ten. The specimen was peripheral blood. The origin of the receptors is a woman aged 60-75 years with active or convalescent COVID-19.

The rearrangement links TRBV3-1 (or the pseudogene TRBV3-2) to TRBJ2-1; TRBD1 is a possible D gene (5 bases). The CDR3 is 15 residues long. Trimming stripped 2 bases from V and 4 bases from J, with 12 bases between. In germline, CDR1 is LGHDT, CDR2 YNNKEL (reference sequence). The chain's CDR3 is CASSQQGAPYNEQFF. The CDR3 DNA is TGTGCCAGCAGCCAACAGGGCGCCCCGTACAATGAGCAGTTCTTC.

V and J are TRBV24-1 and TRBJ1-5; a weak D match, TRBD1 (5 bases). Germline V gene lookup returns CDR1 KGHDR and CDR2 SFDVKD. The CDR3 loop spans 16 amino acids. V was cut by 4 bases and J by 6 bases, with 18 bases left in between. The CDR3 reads CATSDGLGGVSQPQHF. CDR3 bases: TGTGCCACCAGTGACGGCCTGGGGGGGGTCAGTCAGCCCCAGCATTTT.

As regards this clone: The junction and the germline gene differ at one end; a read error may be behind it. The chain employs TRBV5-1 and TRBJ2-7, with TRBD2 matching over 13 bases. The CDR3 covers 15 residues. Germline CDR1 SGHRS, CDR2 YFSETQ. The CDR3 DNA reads TGCGCCAGCACCTTGGGTGGACTAGCGGGAGACGAGCAGTACTTC. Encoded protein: CASTLGGLAGDEQYF.

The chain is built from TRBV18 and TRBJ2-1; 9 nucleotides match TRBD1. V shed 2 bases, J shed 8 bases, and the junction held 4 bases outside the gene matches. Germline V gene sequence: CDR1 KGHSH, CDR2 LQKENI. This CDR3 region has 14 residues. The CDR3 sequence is CASSPGTGNDEQFF. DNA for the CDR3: TGTGCCAGCTCACCAGGGACAGGGAACGATGAGCAGTTCTTC.

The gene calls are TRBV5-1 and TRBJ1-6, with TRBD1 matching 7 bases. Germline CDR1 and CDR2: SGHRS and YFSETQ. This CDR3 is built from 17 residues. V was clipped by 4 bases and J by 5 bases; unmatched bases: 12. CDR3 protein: CASSPLPRQGNNSPLHF. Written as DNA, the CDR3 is TGCGCCAGCAGCCCCCTACCTCGACAGGGCAATAATTCACCCCTCCACTTT. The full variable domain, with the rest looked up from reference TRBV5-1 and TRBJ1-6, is KAGVTQTPRYLIKTRGQQVTLSCSPISGHRSVSWYQQTPGQGLQFLFEYFSETQRNKGNFPGRFSGRQFSNSRSEMNVSTLELGDSALYLCASSPLPRQGNNSPLHFGNGTRLTVT.

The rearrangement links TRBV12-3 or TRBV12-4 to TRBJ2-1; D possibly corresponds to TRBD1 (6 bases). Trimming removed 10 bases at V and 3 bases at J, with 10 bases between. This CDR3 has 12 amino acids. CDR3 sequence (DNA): TGTGCCATAAACAGGGACTACAATGAGCAGTTCTTC. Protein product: CAINRDYNEQFF.

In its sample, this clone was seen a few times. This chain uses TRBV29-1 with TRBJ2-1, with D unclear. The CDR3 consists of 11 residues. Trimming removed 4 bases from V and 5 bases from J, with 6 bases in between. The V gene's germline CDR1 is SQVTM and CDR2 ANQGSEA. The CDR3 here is CSVAVNNEQFF. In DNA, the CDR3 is TGCAGCGTTGCCGTTAACAATGAGCAGTTCTTC.

The CDR3 protein is CASSLFSQATNEKLFF. DNA of the CDR3: TGTGCCAGCAGTTTATTCAGCCAGGCAACTAATGAAAAACTGTTTTTT. This rearrangement joins TRBV28 to TRBJ1-4; D uncertain. This CDR3 is 16 amino acids long. V gave up 1 base and J gave up 0 bases, with 9 bases separating them. Germline V gene sequence: CDR1 MDHEN, CDR2 SYDVKM.

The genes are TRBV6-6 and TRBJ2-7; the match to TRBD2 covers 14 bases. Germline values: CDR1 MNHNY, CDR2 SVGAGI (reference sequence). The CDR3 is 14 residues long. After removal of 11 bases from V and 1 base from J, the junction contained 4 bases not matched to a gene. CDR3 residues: CAAGLAGGSYEQYF. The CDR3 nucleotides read TGTGCCGCCGGACTAGCGGGAGGTTCCTACGAGCAGTACTTC.

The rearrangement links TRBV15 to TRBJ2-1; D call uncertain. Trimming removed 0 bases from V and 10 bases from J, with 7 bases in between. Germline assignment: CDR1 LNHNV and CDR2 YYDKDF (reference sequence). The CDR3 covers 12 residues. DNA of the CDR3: TGTGCCACCAGCAGAGATTTCGTAGAGCAGTTCTTC. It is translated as CATSRDFVEQFF. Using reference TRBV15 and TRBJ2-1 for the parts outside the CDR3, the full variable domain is DAMVIQNPRYQVTQFGKPVTLSCSQTLNHNVMYWYQQKSSQAPKLLFHYYDKDFNNEADTPDNFQSRRPNTSFCFLDIRSPGLGDTAMYLCATSRDFVEQFFGPGTRLTVL.